These 3 T cell receptor beta chains came from one sample sequenced in a study of T cell responses to AZD1222 COVID-19 vaccine (dated by TCRdb to the early 2020s). Receptor libraries were prepared by the immunoSEQ multiplex PCR assay. TCRdb's version of the immuneACCESS table is confined to in-frame rearrangements and falls short of the full clone set. An unresolved V gene accounts for under half of the shortfall where checked; the remainder is of unknown origin. The sample includes 15,000 to 19,000 clones, with 88% observed a single time. The ten largest account for about 2.7% of the sample. According to the study, the label for this sample's time point signals: about 28 days (+/-7) after the second vaccine dose. The sample in question was peripheral blood, obtained 28 days after the second AZD1222 dose. The receptors here all came from an adult who received the AZD1222 COVID-19 vaccine.

The genes are TRBV3-1 (or the pseudogene TRBV3-2) and TRBJ1-1, with 8 bases matching TRBD1. The CDR3 has 15 amino acids. Losses at the gene ends were 4 bases for V and 1 base for J; bases not matched to a gene: 5. Germline V CDR1 and CDR2: LGHDT, YNNKEL (reference sequence). The CDR3 coding sequence is TGTGCCAGCAGCCCGAGTGACAGGGGGAACACTGAAGCTTTCTTT. This translates into CASSPSDRGNTEAFF.

V is TRBV28 and J is TRBJ1-2; D is ambiguous. Deletions cut 1 base from V and 7 bases from J, with 13 bases between. The germline gives CDR1 MDHEN, CDR2 SYDVKM. The CDR3 runs to 14 residues. The CDR3 DNA is TGTGCCAGCAGTTTATCGGTCGGGGAACGTGGCTACACCTTC. This gives the protein CASSLSVGERGYTF.

The chain carries TRBV29-1 and TRBJ1-4; TRBD1 aligns across 7 bases. The CDR3 is 13 amino acids. Germline V gene data show CDR1 as SQVTM and CDR2 as ANQGSEA. V gave up 7 bases and J gave up 4 bases; unmatched junction bases: 6. For the CDR3, the DNA is TGCAGCGCCCGGGACAGCAATAATGAAAAACTGTTTTTT. Its protein product is CSARDSNNEKLFF.